This TCR beta chain appears in the sequencing data of a study of OX40 agonist ivuxolimab in advanced cancers. Whole-study context: Ivuxolimab, an antibody that agonizes OX40 (CD134), was administered to the patients.

The CDR3 runs to 16 residues. CDR1 MGHRA and CDR2 YSYEKL come from the germline V gene. The V segment lost 0 bases and the J segment 7 bases; nucleotides outside the gene matches: 9. This table comes from immunoSEQ multiplex PCR, and its TCRdb copy is limited to in-frame clones, with some not included. The table shows over 65,000 clones, with around 86% occurring only once. At cycle 4 day 1, cycle 7 day 1, and baseline, blood was sampled. The receptor's source is an adult with an advanced solid tumor such as melanoma, head and neck, liver or kidney cancer. The chain has TRBV4-1 and TRBJ2-4; 7 bases map to TRBD2. The sequenced sample was CD4+ or CD8+ T cells sorted from blood, obtained in a trial of the OX40 agonist ivuxolimab. CDR3 bases: TGCGCCAGCAGCCAAGATGGCGGGAGTGGAGGGAACATTCAGTACTTC. Protein sequence: CASSQDGGSGGNIQYF.